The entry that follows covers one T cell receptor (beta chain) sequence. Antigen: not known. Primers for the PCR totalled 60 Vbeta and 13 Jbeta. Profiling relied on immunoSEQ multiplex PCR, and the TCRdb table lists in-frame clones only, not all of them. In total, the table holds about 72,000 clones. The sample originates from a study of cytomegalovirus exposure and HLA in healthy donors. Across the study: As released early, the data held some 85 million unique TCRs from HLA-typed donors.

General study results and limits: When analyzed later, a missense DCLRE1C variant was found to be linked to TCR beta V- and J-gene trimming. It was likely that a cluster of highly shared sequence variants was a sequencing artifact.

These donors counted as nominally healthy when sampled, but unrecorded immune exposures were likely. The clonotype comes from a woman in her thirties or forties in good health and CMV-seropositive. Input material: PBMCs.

For the CDR3, the DNA is TGTGCCAGTAGTGTGTCACAGGGGGTCAAAAACATTCAGTACTTC. This codes for CASSVSQGVKNIQYF. The gene calls are TRBV19 and TRBJ2-4; the match to TRBD1 covers 8 bases. The CDR3 consists of 15 residues. Germline assignment: CDR1 LNHDA and CDR2 SQIVND (reference sequence). The J segment lost 3 bases and the V segment lost 5 bases, leaving 6 bases of the junction unmatched.